These 28 T cell receptor beta chains were sequenced from one sample in a study of blood T cell repertoires in COVID-19. Here immunoSEQ multiplex PCR was the method, and the copy in TCRdb shows in-frame clones only, minus some. The sample lists roughly 150,000 clones; more than 65% were seen once. The sequencing input was peripheral blood. Every receptor here comes from a man aged 65 to 79 with active or convalescent COVID-19.

V usage is TRBV7-2 and J usage is TRBJ1-2; maybe TRBD1 (5 bases). Trimming left V 0 bases short and J 8 bases short, with 10 bases between. This CDR3 has 13 amino acids. Germline loops: CDR1 SGHTA, CDR2 FQGNSA. CDR3: CASSLASGVGYTF. In DNA form, the CDR3 reads TGTGCCAGCAGCTTAGCCTCGGGGGTCGGCTACACCTTC.

The chain has TRBV5-1 and TRBJ2-1, with TRBD2 identical over 9 bases. V trimming: 0 bases; J trimming: 9 bases; junction bases outside the gene matches: 7. From germline, CDR1 is SGHRS and CDR2 YFSETQ. This CDR3 spans 15 amino acids. This CDR3 is CASSLGTSAGGEQFF. In DNA, the CDR3 is TGCGCCAGCAGCTTGGGGACTAGCGCCGGGGGTGAGCAGTTCTTC.

The rearrangement joins TRBV24-1 to TRBJ1-2; TRBD1 matches at 7 bases. This CDR3 region has 15 residues. From germline, CDR1 is KGHDR and CDR2 SFDVKD. Losses at the gene ends were 4 bases for V and 4 bases for J; bases not matched to a gene: 8. CDR3 nucleotides: TGTGCCACCAGTGAACCCGGGACAGATCCCTATGGCTACACCTTC. It encodes CATSEPGTDPYGYTF.

This chain links TRBV7-2 with TRBJ2-7; maybe TRBD1 (6 bases). There are 15 residues in the CDR3. The V gene's germline CDR1 is SGHTA and CDR2 FQGNSA. V lost 0 bases and J lost 0, with 9 bases in between. The CDR3 here is CASSLAGASSYEQYF. The CDR3 nucleotides read TGTGCCAGCAGCTTAGCGGGGGCTAGCTCCTACGAGCAGTACTTC. The full variable domain, completed using reference TRBV7-2 and TRBJ2-7, is GAGVSQSPSNKVTEKGKDVELRCDPISGHTALYWYRQSLGQGLEFLIYFQGNSAPDKSGLPSDRFSAERTGGSVSTLTIQRTQQEDSAVYLCASSLAGASSYEQYFGPGTRLTVT.

This rearrangement joins TRBV10-3 to TRBJ1-4, with D unresolved. With 6 bases removed from V and 0 bases from J, the gap between germline ends came to 11 bases. CDR3 length: 15 amino acids. Germline CDR1 and CDR2: ENHRY and SYGVKD. The DNA of the CDR3 is TGTGCCATCAGGGGAGGCAGTGCAACTAATGAAAAACTGTTTTTT. This gives the protein CAIRGGSATNEKLFF.

The V gene is TRBV7-2, the J gene TRBJ2-7, with D unclear. V lost 6 bases, J lost 3 bases, and 12 bases lay in between. In germline, CDR1 is SGHTA, CDR2 FQGNSA. This CDR3 is built from 13 residues. The CDR3, as DNA: TGTGCCAGCAGTCCTTATTCACACTACGAGCAGTACTTC. Protein: CASSPYSHYEQYF.

This sequence joins TRBV30 and TRBJ1-6, with D hard to call. The V end was cut by 3 bases, the J end by 10 bases, with 10 bases between. The CDR3 has 12 residues. In germline, CDR1 is GTSNPN, CDR2 SVGIG (reference sequence). This CDR3 reads CAWRQTVSPLHF. CDR3 sequence (DNA): TGTGCCTGGAGACAAACAGTCTCACCCCTCCACTTT. Full variable domain (outside the CDR3, taken from reference TRBV30 and TRBJ1-6): SQTIHQWPATLVQPVGSPLSLECTVEGTSNPNLYWYRQAAGRGLQLLFYSVGIGQISSEVPQNLSASRPQDRQFILSSKKLLLSDSGFYLCAWRQTVSPLHFGNGTRLTVT.

The rearrangement uses TRBV18 and TRBJ1-4; 8 bases map to TRBD1. This CDR3 is 14 amino acids long. V lost 5 bases to trimming and J lost 10 bases; unmatched junction nucleotides: 9. Germline V lookup: CDR1 KGHSH, CDR2 LQKENI. As DNA, the CDR3 is TGTGCCAGCTCATCCGAGACAGGGGATGGAAAACTGTTTTTT. Protein: CASSSETGDGKLFF.

This rearrangement joins TRBV7-2 to TRBJ1-1; D unclear. With 2 bases removed from V and 8 bases from J, the gap between germline ends came to 12 bases. The germline V gene has CDR1 SGHTA and CDR2 FQGNSA. CDR3 size: 13 residues. The CDR3 sequence: CASSLKNIWEAFF. The CDR3 region has the DNA TGTGCCAGCAGCTTAAAAAACATCTGGGAAGCTTTCTTT.

The chain carries TRBV28 and TRBJ2-4; 9 nucleotides match TRBD1. This CDR3 is 15 amino acids long. Trimming removed 6 bases from V and 6 bases from J; junction bases left unmatched: 9. Per the germline V gene, CDR1 is MDHEN and CDR2 is SYDVKM. The CDR3, as DNA: TGTGCCAGCAGCACTACGGGACAGGGAACAAACATTCAGTACTTC. It encodes CASSTTGQGTNIQYF.

V gene TRBV2 combines with J gene TRBJ1-1, with TRBD1 matching over 8 bases. Unmatched junction bases numbered 2, after V lost 7 bases and J lost 4 bases. Germline V gene lookup returns CDR1 SNHLY and CDR2 FYNNEI. CDR3 length: 12 residues. DNA for the CDR3: TGTGCCAGCAAAGACAGGGGCACTGAAGCTTTCTTT. This codes for CASKDRGTEAFF.

V is TRBV18 and J is TRBJ2-7; the match to TRBD1 covers 7 bases. Germline values: CDR1 KGHSH, CDR2 LQKENI. The trim removed 6 bases at V and 2 bases at J, leaving 7 bases unmatched. The CDR3 is 14 amino acids. CDR3 nucleotides: TGTGCCAGCTCGCCGACAGGGAGTCCCTACGAGCAGTACTTC. Translation: CASSPTGSPYEQYF.

This clone has a handful of counts. V usage is TRBV7-9 and J usage is TRBJ1-6; TRBD1 matches 8 bases. The CDR3 runs 14 residues. Per the germline V gene, CDR1 is SEHNR and CDR2 is FQNEAQ (reference sequence). V trimming: 3 bases; J trimming: 10 bases; junction bases outside the gene matches: 5. The CDR3 sequence: CASSFGQGGSPLHF. The CDR3 DNA follows: TGTGCCAGCAGCTTCGGACAGGGAGGCTCACCCCTCCACTTT.

This clone was seen once. The chain is built from TRBV9 and TRBJ2-1, with 9 positions matching TRBD1. J lost 9 bases, V lost 0 bases, and 7 bases had no gene match. Germline V gene sequence: CDR1 SGDLS, CDR2 YYNGEE. This CDR3 has 15 residues. CDR3 coding DNA: TGTGCCAGCAGCGTAGTAACAGGGGGCTCGGGTGAGCAGTTCTTC. Translated: CASSVVTGGSGEQFF.

V gene TRBV2 combines with J gene TRBJ2-7; TRBD2 might be the D (5 bases). The V end was cut by 3 bases, the J end by 0 bases, with 9 bases between. From germline, CDR1 is SNHLY and CDR2 FYNNEI. The CDR3 runs to 14 residues. The DNA of the CDR3 is TGTGCCAGCAGTGACGAGGGCCTCTCCTACGAGCAGTACTTC. Amino acids: CASSDEGLSYEQYF.

The chain combines TRBV29-1 with TRBJ2-3, with D unclear. V shed 6 bases and J shed 5 bases, with 15 bases lying between them. Germline V gene lookup returns CDR1 SQVTM and CDR2 ANQGSEA. The CDR3 consists of 13 residues. The CDR3 DNA follows: TGCAGCGTCCAATTACAGAACCAAGATACGCAGTATTTT. Its protein is CSVQLQNQDTQYF.

The V call is TRBV28, the J call TRBJ2-1; perhaps TRBD1 as D (5 bases). Deletions cut 11 bases from V and 9 bases from J, with 17 bases between. Germline-derived CDR1 and CDR2 are MDHEN and SYDVKM. The CDR3 extends over 12 amino acids. This chain's CDR3 is CAGSGNRGEQFF. The CDR3 region has the DNA TGTGCCGGATCAGGGAATCGCGGTGAGCAGTTCTTC.

The J gene is TRBJ1-5, the V gene TRBV5-1, with D hard to call. Germline V gives CDR1 SGHRS, CDR2 YFSETQ. The CDR3 contains 14 residues. Between the trimmed V and J ends, which lost 1 base and 1 base, there was a span of 6 bases. The CDR3: CASSLTGSNQPQHF. CDR3 nucleotides: TGCGCCAGCAGCTTGACCGGGAGCAATCAGCCCCAGCATTTT.

The J gene is TRBJ1-2, the V gene TRBV19; the D gene is possibly TRBD1 (6 bases). Germline CDR1 and CDR2: LNHDA and SQIVND (reference sequence). With 6 bases removed from V and 4 bases from J, the gap between germline ends came to 21 bases. The CDR3 totals 16 residues. The CDR3 here is CASRPRGDTMIYGYTF. CDR3 nucleotides: TGTGCCAGTAGACCTCGGGGGGACACCATGATCTATGGCTACACCTTC.

This sequence joins TRBV5-1 and TRBJ1-1; D call uncertain. The CDR3 sequence is 14 residues long. V shed 1 base and J shed 1 base, with 8 bases lying between them. CDR1 SGHRS and CDR2 YFSETQ come from the germline V gene. The CDR3, as DNA: TGCGCCAGCAGCTTGACCTTCGGGAACACTGAAGCTTTCTTT. Its translation is CASSLTFGNTEAFF.

The V call is TRBV4-3, the J call TRBJ1-5; D unclear. V dropped 0 bases and J dropped 2 bases, with 8 bases sitting between them. The germline CDR1 and CDR2 sequences are LGHNA and YSLEER. The CDR3 is 15 residues long. CDR3 DNA: TGCGCCAGCAGCCAAGAGTACAGACGCAATCAGCCCCAGCATTTT. Protein: CASSQEYRRNQPQHF.

V gene TRBV5-1 combines with J gene TRBJ1-2; 12 bases are shared with TRBD1. The J segment lost 7 bases and the V segment lost 0 bases, leaving 7 bases of the junction unmatched. CDR1 and CDR2 (germline): SGHRS, YFSETQ. CDR3 length: 16 residues. CDR3: CASSLVLEGQGAGYTF. The CDR3 bases are TGCGCCAGCAGCTTGGTACTCGAGGGACAGGGGGCTGGCTACACCTTC. Drawing the rest from reference TRBV5-1 and TRBJ1-2, the complete variable domain is KAGVTQTPRYLIKTRGQQVTLSCSPISGHRSVSWYQQTPGQGLQFLFEYFSETQRNKGNFPGRFSGRQFSNSRSEMNVSTLELGDSALYLCASSLVLEGQGAGYTFGSGTRLTVV.

The gene calls are TRBV5-1 and TRBJ2-3; 7 bases align to TRBD2. Germline V gives CDR1 SGHRS, CDR2 YFSETQ. V lost 4 bases to trimming and J lost 2 bases; unmatched junction nucleotides: 10. The CDR3 covers 16 residues. The CDR3 protein is CASSPPTGGNTDTQYF. CDR3 sequence (DNA): TGCGCCAGCAGCCCCCCTACCGGGGGGAACACAGATACGCAGTATTTT.

A note on this clone: The same CDR3 also results from other DNA sequences found in this sample. The chain joins TRBV28 to TRBJ1-5; 10 bases match TRBD1. Trimming cost V 6 bases and J 5 bases; bases outside gene matches: 4. In germline, CDR1 is MDHEN, CDR2 SYDVKM. The CDR3 is made up of 14 amino acids. The CDR3 nucleotides read TGTGCCAGCAGCCCTGACAGGGGGCATCAGCCCCAGCATTTT. Translating gives CASSPDRGHQPQHF.

In this sample, this clone turned up once. The chain recombines TRBV27 with TRBJ2-2, with D perhaps matching TRBD2 (6 bases). V was trimmed by 2 bases and J by 5 bases, leaving 12 bases between them. Germline V CDR1 and CDR2: MNHEY, SMNVEV (reference sequence). The CDR3 spans 15 residues. The CDR3: CASSLEAGFTGELFF. For the CDR3, the DNA is TGTGCCAGCAGTTTAGAGGCGGGGTTTACCGGGGAGCTGTTTTTT.

This clone was recorded once. The chain recombines TRBV2 with TRBJ1-4; a possible D gene is TRBD1 (5 bases). Trimming shortened V by 6 bases and J by 0 bases, and 17 bases separated the two germline ends. Germline CDR1 is SNHLY and CDR2 is FYNNEI. The CDR3 has 17 residues. The CDR3 loop reads CASSPVSGLSTNEKLFF. The CDR3 DNA reads as TGTGCCAGCAGCCCGGTATCAGGGCTTTCAACTAATGAAAAACTGTTTTTT. Complete variable domain (other parts from reference TRBV2 and TRBJ1-4): EPEVTQTPSHQVTQMGQEVILRCVPISNHLYFYWYRQILGQKVEFLVSFYNNEISEKSEIFDDQFSVERPDGSNFTLKIRSTKLEDSAMYFCASSPVSGLSTNEKLFFGSGTQLSVL.

CDR3 region: CAWSLRWEQYF. CDR3 in DNA: TGTGCCTGGAGCCTACGCTGGGAGCAGTACTTC. The chain recombines TRBV30 with TRBJ2-7; D call uncertain. The CDR3 length is 11 residues. Germline CDR1 is GTSNPN and CDR2 is SVGIG (reference sequence). Trimming shortened V by 3 bases and J by 7 bases, and 10 bases separated the two germline ends.

The chain uses TRBV10-3 and TRBJ2-3; 8 nucleotides agree with TRBD2. J lost 5 bases, V lost 2 bases, and 12 bases had no gene match. Germline loops: CDR1 ENHRY, CDR2 SYGVKD. CDR3 size: 17 residues. CDR3 region: CAISEGVYGGAGDTQYF. The CDR3 nucleotides read TGTGCCATCAGTGAGGGTGTTTACGGGGGGGCAGGAGATACGCAGTATTTT.